The present T cell receptor beta chain was sequenced within a study of T cells in Graves' hyperthyroidism and ophthalmopathy. Findings and caveats of the study: Most expanded thyroid clonotypes above 0.001 also appeared in blood.

This clonotype was picked up a small number of times. Its antigen remains unknown. Amplified TCR beta CDR3 regions derived from RNA transcripts. TCR CDR3 underwent first-round RT-PCR with the HTBI primer set. TCRdb recomputed calls from the multiplex PCR reads with MiXCR, one row per CDR3 protein. The sample records around 450,000 distinct CDR3 sequences, roughly an eighth being singletons. The CDR3 extends over 14 amino acids. V lost 1 base to trimming and J lost 7 bases, with 11 bases between them. CDR1 is LNHDA and CDR2 is SQIVND in the germline V gene (reference sequence). Stable Graves' hyperthyroidism meant no ophthalmopathy progression within 18 months. The hyperthyroidism patients had all been newly diagnosed, and their disease duration was under 2 months. Their ages ranged from 18 to 65 years. Diagnosis rested on symptoms, serum thyroxine and TRAb, thyroid ultrasound, and orbital computed tomography.

This receptor was taken from a woman in her late teens or twenties with Graves' hyperthyroidism. Sequences were obtained from blood. The chain links TRBV19 to TRBJ2-1; D is uncertain. The CDR3 coding sequence is TGTGCCAGTAGTATAGGGACGCGTCGTAATGAGCAGTTCTTC. This gives the protein CASSIGTRRNEQFF.